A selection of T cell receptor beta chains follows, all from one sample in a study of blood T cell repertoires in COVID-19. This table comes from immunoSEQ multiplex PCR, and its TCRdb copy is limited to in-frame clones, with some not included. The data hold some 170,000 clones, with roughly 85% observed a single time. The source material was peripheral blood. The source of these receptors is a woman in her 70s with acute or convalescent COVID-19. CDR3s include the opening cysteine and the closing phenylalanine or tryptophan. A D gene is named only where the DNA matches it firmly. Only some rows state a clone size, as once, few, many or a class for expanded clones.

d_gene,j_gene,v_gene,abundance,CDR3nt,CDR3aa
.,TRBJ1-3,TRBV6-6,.,TGTGCCAGCAGCCGGTACAGGGTGACGGGTGGAAACACCATATATTTT,CASSRYRVTGGNTIYF
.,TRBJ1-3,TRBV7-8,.,TGTGCCAGCAGCTCCCCCACGGGAACCGGAAACACCATATATTTT,CASSSPTGTGNTIYF
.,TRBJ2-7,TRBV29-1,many,TGCAGCGTTGTAGTTTGGGGACTCGACGAGCAGTACTTC,CSVVVWGLDEQYF
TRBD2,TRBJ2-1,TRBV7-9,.,TGTGCCAGCAGCACCCACCAGCGGGAGTGGGAGGAGCAGTTCTTC,CASSTHQREWEEQFF
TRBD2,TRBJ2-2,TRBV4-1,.,TGCGCCAGCAGCCCTTCTAGCGGGAGTGCGAACACCGGGGAGCTGTTTTTT,CASSPSSGSANTGELFF
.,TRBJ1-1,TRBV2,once,TGTGCCAGCAGGGCAGCGACTGAGAACACTGAAGCTTTCTTT,CASRAATENTEAFF
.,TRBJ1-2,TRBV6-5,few,TGTGCCAGCCAAAGGCAACAGGGCATTAAGGGCTACACCTTC,CASQRQQGIKGYTF
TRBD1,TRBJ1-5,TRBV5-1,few,TGCGCCAGCAGACAGGGACAGGGGGAAGGACAGCCCCAGCATTTT,CASRQGQGEGQPQHF
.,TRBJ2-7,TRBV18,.,TGTGCCAGCTCATTGCAGGGTCAACAATACGAGCAGTACTTC,CASSLQGQQYEQYF
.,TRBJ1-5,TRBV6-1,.,TGTGCCAGCAGTGAAGTTCCAGGGGGCAATCAGCCCCAGCATTTT,CASSEVPGGNQPQHF
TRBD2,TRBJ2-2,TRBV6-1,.,TGTGCCAGCAGTGATTGGGGGATTAGCGGGAGGGCCGCCGGGGAGCTGTTTTTT,CASSDWGISGRAAGELFF
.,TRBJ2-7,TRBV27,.,TGTGCCAGCAGTTTAATACGACAGGGACTCTCCTACGAGCAGTACTTC,CASSLIRQGLSYEQYF
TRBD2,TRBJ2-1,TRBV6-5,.,TGTGCCAGCAGGATTGGCGGGGGAGCCTACAATGAGCAGTTCTTC,CASRIGGGAYNEQFF
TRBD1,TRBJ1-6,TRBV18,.,TGTGCCAGCTCACGGGACAGAAATAATTCACCCCTCCACTTT,CASSRDRNNSPLHF
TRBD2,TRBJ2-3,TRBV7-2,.,TGTGCCAGCAGCTTCCGGGCGGGAGCGCCGGCAGATACGCAGTATTTT,CASSFRAGAPADTQYF
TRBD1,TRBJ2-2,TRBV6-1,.,TGTGCCAGCAGTGATCGGGACAGGGGTATCACTTACACCGGGGAGCTGTTTTTT,CASSDRDRGITYTGELFF
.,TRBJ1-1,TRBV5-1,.,TGCGCCAGCAGCACCAGGGAAAGGCTTAAGAACACTGAAGCTTTCTTT,CASSTRERLKNTEAFF
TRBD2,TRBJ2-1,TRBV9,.,TGTGCCAGCAGCGTAGATGGTCCACTAGCGGGAGCTTACAATGAGCAGTTCTTC,CASSVDGPLAGAYNEQFF
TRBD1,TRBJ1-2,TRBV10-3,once,TGTGCCATCAGTGAGTCGGACAGGCGCTACACCTTC,CAISESDRRYTF
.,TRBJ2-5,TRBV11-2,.,TGTGCCAGCAGCTTGCGACCGGGACTGGGGTCACAAGAGACCCAGTACTTC,CASSLRPGLGSQETQYF
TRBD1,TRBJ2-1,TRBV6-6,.,TGTGCCGCCACACAGGGGATCCACAATGAGCAGTTCTTC,CAATQGIHNEQFF
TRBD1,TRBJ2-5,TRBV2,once,TGTGCCAGCGGAAACAGGGGGCGAGGGGAGACCCAGTACTTC,CASGNRGRGETQYF
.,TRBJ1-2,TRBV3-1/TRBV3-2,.,TGTGCCAGCAGCCCGTTAGGACAGACTAACTATGGCTACACCTTC,CASSPLGQTNYGYTF
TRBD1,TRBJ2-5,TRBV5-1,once,TGCGCCAGCAGCTTGGCCGGGCTGACAGGGTACCAAGAGACCCAGTACTTC,CASSLAGLTGYQETQYF
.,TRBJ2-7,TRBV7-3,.,TGTGCCAGCAGCCCACAGGGAAAGAGCGAGCAGTACTTC,CASSPQGKSEQYF
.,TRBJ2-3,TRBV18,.,TGTGCCAGCTCACCAATTTTAGGCGACAGTAGCACAGATACGCAGTATTTT,CASSPILGDSSTDTQYF
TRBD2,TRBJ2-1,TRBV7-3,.,TGTGCCAGCAGCCACGGGACTAGCCTCCGGGGTGAGCAGTTCTTC,CASSHGTSLRGEQFF
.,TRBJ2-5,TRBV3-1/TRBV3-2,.,TGTGCCAGCAGCGGCCGACAGACTCAAGAGACCCAGTACTTC,CASSGRQTQETQYF
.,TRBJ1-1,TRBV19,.,TGTGCCAGTACTTCCCCAGGGGCTCTGGAGGCTTTCTTT,CASTSPGALEAFF